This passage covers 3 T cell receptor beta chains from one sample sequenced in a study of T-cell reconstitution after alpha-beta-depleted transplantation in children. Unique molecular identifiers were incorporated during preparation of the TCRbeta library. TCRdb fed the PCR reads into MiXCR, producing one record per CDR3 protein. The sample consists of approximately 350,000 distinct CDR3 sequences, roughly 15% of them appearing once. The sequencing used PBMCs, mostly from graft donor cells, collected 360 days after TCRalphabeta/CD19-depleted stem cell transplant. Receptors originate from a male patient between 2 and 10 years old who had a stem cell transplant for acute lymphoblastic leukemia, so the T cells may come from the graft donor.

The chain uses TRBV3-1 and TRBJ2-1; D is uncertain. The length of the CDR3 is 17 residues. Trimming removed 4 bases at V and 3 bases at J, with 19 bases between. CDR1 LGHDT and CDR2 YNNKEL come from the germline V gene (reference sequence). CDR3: CASSPPTNTGRYNEQFF. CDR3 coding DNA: TGTGCCAGCAGCCCACCAACCAACACCGGACGCTACAATGAGCAGTTCTTC.

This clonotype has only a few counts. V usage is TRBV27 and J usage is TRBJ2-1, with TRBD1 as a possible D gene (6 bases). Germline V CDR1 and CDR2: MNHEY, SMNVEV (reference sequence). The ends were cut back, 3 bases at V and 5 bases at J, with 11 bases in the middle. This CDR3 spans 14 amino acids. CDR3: CASSFRDKDNEQFF. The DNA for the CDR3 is TGTGCCAGCAGTTTCCGGGACAAAGACAATGAGCAGTTCTTC.

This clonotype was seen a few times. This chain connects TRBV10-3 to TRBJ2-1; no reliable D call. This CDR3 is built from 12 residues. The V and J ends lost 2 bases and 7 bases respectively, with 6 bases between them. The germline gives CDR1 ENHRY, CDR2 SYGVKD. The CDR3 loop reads CAISEGRNEQFF. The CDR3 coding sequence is TGTGCCATCAGTGAGGGGCGGAATGAGCAGTTCTTC.